This TCR beta chain was recovered during a study of control samples from healthy donors and cancer patients (dated by TCRdb to the early 2020s). Taken from cysteine to phenylalanine, the CDR3 has 12 residues. CDR3 DNA is the only sequence kept; it has 36 bases, read in frame from the first base. The germline V gene (reference sequence) sets CDR1 to GTSNPN and CDR2 to SVGIG. Trimming takes 5 bases from V and 5 bases from J, and the germline ends sit 12 bases apart. About this clone itself: What antigen it recognizes has not been identified. Base quality data are lacking; no much larger clone is found one base away.

Library preparation used the immunoSEQ multiplex PCR assay. TCRdb's version of the immuneACCESS table is confined to in-frame rearrangements and falls short of the full clone set. An unresolved V gene accounts for under half of the shortfall where checked; the remainder is of unknown origin. For this sample the table gives some 140,000 clones, of which around 90% were detected only once. The ten most abundant clones make up around 11% of the sample. The chain employs TRBV30 and TRBJ1-1; perhaps TRBD1 is the D gene, with 6 bases matching. This receptor was identified in a man aged 25 to 45 in good health. Sequencing input: blood. The CDR3 sequence is CAWRTGQTEAFF. The bases read TGTGCCTGGCGAACAGGGCAGACTGAAGCTTTCTTT.